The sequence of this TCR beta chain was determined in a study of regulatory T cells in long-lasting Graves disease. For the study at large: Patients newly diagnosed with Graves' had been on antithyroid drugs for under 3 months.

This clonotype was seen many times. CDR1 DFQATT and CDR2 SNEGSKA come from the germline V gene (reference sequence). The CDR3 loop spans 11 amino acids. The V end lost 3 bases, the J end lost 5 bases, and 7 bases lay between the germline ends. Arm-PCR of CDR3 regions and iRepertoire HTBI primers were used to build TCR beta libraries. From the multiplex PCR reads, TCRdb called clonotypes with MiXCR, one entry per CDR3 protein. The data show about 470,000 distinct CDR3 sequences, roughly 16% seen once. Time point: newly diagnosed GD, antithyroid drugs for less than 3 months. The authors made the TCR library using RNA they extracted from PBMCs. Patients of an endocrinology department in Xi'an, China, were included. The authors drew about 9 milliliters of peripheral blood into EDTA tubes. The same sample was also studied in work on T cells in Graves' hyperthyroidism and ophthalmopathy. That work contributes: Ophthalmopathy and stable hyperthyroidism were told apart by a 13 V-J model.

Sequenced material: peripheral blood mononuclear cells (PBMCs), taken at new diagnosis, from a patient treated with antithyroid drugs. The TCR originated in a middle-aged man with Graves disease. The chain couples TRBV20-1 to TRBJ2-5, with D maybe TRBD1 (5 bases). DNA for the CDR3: TGCAGTGCTAGGACAGAGGAGACCCAGTACTTC. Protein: CSARTEETQYF.